This T cell receptor beta chain emerged from a study of blood T cells in healthy people across ages. Study-wide points: Considered underestimates were the diversity estimates obtained from one million T cells. Diversity of TCR beta per million T cells declined in a roughly linear way with age.

This clonotype was picked up one time. The antigen remains unidentified. Sample-barcoded 5' priming and a J-beta primer mix drove a second PCR of roughly 6 to 12 cycles. In TCRdb, the 5' RACE reads were re-called with MiXCR into one record per CDR3 protein. The data contain more than 500,000 distinct CDR3 sequences, roughly a quarter of them seen just once; the ten biggest clones take up approximately 3.6%. This sample also appeared in a second study, on T cells of mothers and their children.

This TCR came from a boy between 2 and 10 years old in good health. Specimen: blood.

The chain's CDR3 is CSGSGQGEQYF. The CDR3 nucleotides read TGCAGTGGATCGGGACAAGGGGAGCAGTACTTC. This chain joins TRBV20-1 and TRBJ2-7, with a tentative D call TRBD1 (6 bases). The CDR3 runs 11 residues. Germline CDR1 DFQATT, CDR2 SNEGSKA (reference sequence). V lost 7 bases, J lost 7 bases, and 14 bases lay in between.